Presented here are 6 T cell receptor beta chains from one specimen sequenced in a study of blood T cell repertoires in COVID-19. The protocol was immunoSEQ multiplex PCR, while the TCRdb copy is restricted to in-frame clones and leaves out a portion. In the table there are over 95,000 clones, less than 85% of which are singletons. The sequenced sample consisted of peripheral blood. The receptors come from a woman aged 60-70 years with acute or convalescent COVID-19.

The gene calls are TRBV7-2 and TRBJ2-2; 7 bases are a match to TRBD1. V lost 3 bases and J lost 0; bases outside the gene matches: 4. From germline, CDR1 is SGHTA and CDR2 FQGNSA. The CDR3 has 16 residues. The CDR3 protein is CASSLGDRPNTGELFF. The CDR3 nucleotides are TGTGCCAGCAGCTTGGGGGACAGACCGAACACCGGGGAGCTGTTTTTT.

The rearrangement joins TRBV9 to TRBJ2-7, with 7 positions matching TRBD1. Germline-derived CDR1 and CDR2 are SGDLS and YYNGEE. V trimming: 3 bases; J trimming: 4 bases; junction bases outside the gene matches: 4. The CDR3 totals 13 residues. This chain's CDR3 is CASSGGQSYEQYF. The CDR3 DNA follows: TGTGCCAGCAGCGGGGGACAGAGTTACGAGCAGTACTTC. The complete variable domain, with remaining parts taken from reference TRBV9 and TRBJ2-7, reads DSGVTQTPKHLITATGQRVTLRCSPRSGDLSVYWYQQSLDQGLQFLIQYYNGEERAKGNILERFSAQQFPDLHSELNLSSLELGDSALYFCASSGGQSYEQYFGPGTRLTVT.

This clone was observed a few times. CDR3 region: CASSLSGNGEKLFF. In DNA form, the CDR3 reads TGTGCCAGCAGTTTATCAGGGAATGGTGAAAAACTGTTTTTT. The V and J genes are TRBV28 and TRBJ1-4; possibly TRBD1 for D (5 bases). CDR1 and CDR2 from the germline V gene are MDHEN and SYDVKM. The CDR3 is 14 amino acids. V was shortened by 1 base and J by 7 bases, with 10 bases between the two germline ends.

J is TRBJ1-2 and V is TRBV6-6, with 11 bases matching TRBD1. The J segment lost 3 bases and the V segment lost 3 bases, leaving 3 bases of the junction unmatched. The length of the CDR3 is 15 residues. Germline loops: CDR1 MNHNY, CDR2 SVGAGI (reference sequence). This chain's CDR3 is CASSYWTGGDYGYTF. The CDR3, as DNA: TGTGCCAGCAGTTATTGGACAGGGGGCGACTATGGCTACACCTTC.

The CDR3 nucleotides read TGTGCCTGGAGCCTACTAGCAGGCGAGCAGTACTTC. It yields the protein CAWSLLAGEQYF. The chain has TRBV30 and TRBJ2-7; tentative D call: TRBD2 (6 bases). Trimming removed 3 bases from V and 6 bases from J, with 12 bases in between. There are 12 residues in the CDR3. The germline CDR1 and CDR2 sequences are GTSNPN and SVGIG (reference sequence).

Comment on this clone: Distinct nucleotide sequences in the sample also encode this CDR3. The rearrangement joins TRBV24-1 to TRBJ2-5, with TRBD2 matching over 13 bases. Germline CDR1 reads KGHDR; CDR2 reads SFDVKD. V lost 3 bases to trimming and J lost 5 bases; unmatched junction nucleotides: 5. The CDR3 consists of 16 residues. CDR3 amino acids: CATSDPRTSGGETQYF. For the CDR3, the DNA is TGTGCCACCAGTGATCCCCGGACTAGCGGGGGTGAGACCCAGTACTTC.